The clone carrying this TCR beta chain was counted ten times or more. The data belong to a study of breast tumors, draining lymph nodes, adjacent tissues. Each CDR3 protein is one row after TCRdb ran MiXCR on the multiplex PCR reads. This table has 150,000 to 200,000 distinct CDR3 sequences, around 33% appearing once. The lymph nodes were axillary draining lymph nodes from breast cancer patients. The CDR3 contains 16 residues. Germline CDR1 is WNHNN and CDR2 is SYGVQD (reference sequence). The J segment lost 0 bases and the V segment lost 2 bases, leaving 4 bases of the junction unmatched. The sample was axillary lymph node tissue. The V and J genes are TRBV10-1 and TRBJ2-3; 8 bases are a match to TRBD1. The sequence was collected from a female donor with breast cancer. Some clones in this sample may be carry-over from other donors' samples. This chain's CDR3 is CASSEGTGYSTDTQYF. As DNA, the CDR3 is TGCGCCAGCAGTGAGGGGACAGGCTATAGCACAGATACGCAGTATTTT.